This is a list of T cell receptor beta chains from one sample in a study of tumor and adjacent non-tumor tissue in lung cancer. TCRdb reanalysed the multiplex PCR reads using MiXCR and keeps one entry per CDR3 protein. The sample gives 60,000 to 80,000 distinct CDR3 sequences, about two thirds of which show up once; 28% is in the top ten. Sequenced: distant non-tumor lung tissue. The source is a woman aged 50 to 65 with non-small cell lung cancer. The CDR3 runs from the conserved cysteine through the conserved F or W. Fields, in order: D gene, V gene, J gene, clone size, CDR3 protein, CDR3 DNA. A D gene is named only where the DNA matches it firmly. Clone size is stated in some rows and not others, as once, few, many or a class when expanded.

-	TRBV11-1	TRBJ2-7	-	CASSYEIATDYDQYF	TGTGCCAGCAGTTACGAAATAGCGACAGACTACGATCAGTACTTC
TRBD2	TRBV28	TRBJ2-5	-	CASSTGTSGRRGETRYF	TGTGCCAGCAGTACCGGAACTAGCGGGAGAAGGGGAGAGACCCGGTACTTC
TRBD1	TRBV6-6	TRBJ2-1	once	CASGTGGNEQFF	TGTGCCAGCGGGACAGGGGGCAATGAGCAATTCTTC
-	TRBV20-1	TRBJ1-5	-	CSARGDSNKSQHF	TGCAGCGCTAGAGGGGATAGCAATAAGTCCCAGCATTTT
TRBD2	TRBV28	TRBJ2-2	-	CASRFSGPNTGELFF	TGTGCCAGCAGGTTTAGCGGGCCGAACACCGGGGAGCTGTTTTTT
TRBD1	TRBV5-6	TRBJ1-5	many	CASSVGTGSSNQPQHF	TGTGCCAGCAGCGTCGGGACAGGGAGTAGCAATCAGCCCCAGCATTTT
TRBD2	TRBV6-5	TRBJ2-1	-	CASRTSGWAYNEQFF	TGTGCCAGTAGGACTAGCGGGTGGGCCTACAATGAGCAGTTCTTC
-	TRBV11-2	TRBJ2-1	-	CASSLDPSWRTPVF	TGTGCCAGCAGCTTAGATCCTAGCTGGAGAACTCCGGTTTTC
-	TRBV12-3/TRBV12-4	TRBJ1-6	many	CASSLRGSNSPLHF	TGTGCCAGCAGTTTGAGGGGTTCAAATTCACCCCTCCACTTT
-	TRBV7-8	TRBJ2-5	once	CASSLSSMVTQYF	TGTGCCAGCAGTTTATCTAGTATGGTGACCCAGTACTTC
-	TRBV12-3/TRBV12-4	TRBJ1-5	many	CASTGTYSNQPQHF	TGTGCCAGCACCGGGACGTATAGCAATCAGCCCCAGCATTTT
-	TRBV29-1	TRBJ2-1	-	CRAGVTEQFF	TGCCGCGCCGGCGTGACTGAGCAGTTCTTC
-	TRBV20-1	TRBJ2-3	-	CSATGQITRTDTQYF	TGCAGTGCTACAGGACAAATAACTCGCACAGATACGCAGTATTTT
-	TRBV20-1	TRBJ2-3	-	CSVRKLVGGTDTQYF	TGCAGTGTTAGGAAACTAGTGGGAGGTACAGATACGCAGTATTTT
TRBD2	TRBV5-1	TRBJ2-1	-	CASSSKLAGPYNEQSF	TGCGCCAGCAGCTCCAAACTAGCGGGACCTTACAATGAGCAGTCCTTC
-	TRBV6-5	TRBJ1-5	-	CASSSRTVGQNNNQPQHF	TGTGCCAGCAGCTCGCGGACGGTAGGACAAAATAACAATCAGCCCCAGCATTTT
TRBD1	TRBV28	TRBJ1-1	many	CASSSIGQGDTEAFF	TGTGCCAGCAGCTCGATCGGACAGGGTGACACTGAAGCTTTCTTT
TRBD1	TRBV11-1	TRBJ2-1	-	CASSLATGVNKQFF	TGTGCAAGCAGCTTAGCGACAGGGGTCAATAAGCAGTTCTTC
-	TRBV29-1	TRBJ2-5	few	CSVAVNSEMVVETQYF	TGCAGCGTTGCGGTCAATAGCGAGATGGTTGTTGAGACCCAGTACTTC
-	TRBV10-2	TRBJ2-3	-	CASSEAYTQYF	TGCGCCAGTAGTGAGGCATATACGCAGTATTTT
-	TRBV28	TRBJ1-3	-	CASSRGTFSGNTIYF	TGTGCCAGCAGTCGAGGTACATTCTCTGGAAACACCATATATTTT
-	TRBV28	TRBJ1-3	many	CASRRSPGPGLGNTIYF	TGTGCCAGCAGACGCAGCCCGGGGCCCGGTTTAGGAAACACCATATATTTT
-	TRBV20-1	TRBJ1-1	many	CSATQDPNTEAFF	TGCAGTGCTACACAGGACCCGAACACTGAAGCTTTCTTT
TRBD1	TRBV6-2/TRBV6-3	TRBJ1-2	-	CANRQGESRDYTF	TGTGCCAACAGACAGGGGGAATCTCGGGACTACACCTTC
-	TRBV5-4	TRBJ2-2	many	CASSFSRGDTGELFF	TGTGCCAGCAGCTTCAGCAGGGGTGACACCGGGGAGCTGTTTTTT
-	TRBV12-3/TRBV12-4	TRBJ2-4	-	CACSLGNRAKNIQYF	TGTGCCTGCAGTTTAGGCAATAGGGCCAAAAACATTCAGTACTTC
-	TRBV24-1	TRBJ2-5	-	CATRDNQETQYF	TGTGCCACCAGGGACAACCAAGAGACCCAGTACTTC
-	TRBV21-1	TRBJ2-3	few	CASSTKDVRDEDTQYF	TGTGCCAGCAGCACCAAGGATGTCAGAGACGAGGATACGCAGTATTTT
TRBD1	TRBV6-6	TRBJ1-2	-	CASGYSPQGALGYTF	TGTGCAAGCGGTTACTCGCCGCAGGGGGCTCTTGGCTACACCTTC
-	TRBV10-3	TRBJ2-7	many	CAIQGGNTEQYF	TGTGCCATCCAAGGCGGAAATACGGAGCAGTACTTC
TRBD1	TRBV6-2/TRBV6-3	TRBJ1-2	once	CASGCGQGQSGYTF	TGTGCCAGCGGCTGCGGACAGGGACAGAGTGGCTACACCTTC
-	TRBV6-2/TRBV6-3	TRBJ1-2	-	CASSGGQGQDGYTF	TGTGCCAGTAGCGGCGGACAAGGGCAGGATGGCTACACCTTC
-	TRBV12-3/TRBV12-4	TRBJ1-6	many	CASSFTGRPPLHF	TGTGCCAGCAGTTTTACAGGACGACCACCCCTCCACTTT
-	TRBV5-1	TRBJ2-1	-	CASSLDRVKDNEQFF	TGCGCCAGCAGCTTGGACAGGGTAAAGGACAATGAGCAGTTCTTC
TRBD2	TRBV5-4	TRBJ2-2	-	CASSLGLAGATNTGELFF	TGTGCCAGCAGCTTGGGACTAGCGGGCGCTACGAACACCGGGGAGCTGTTTTTT
TRBD2	TRBV4-1	TRBJ2-2	many	CASSQDRLLAGEGRTGELFF	TGCGCCAGCAGCCAAGATCGACTCTTGGCGGGGGAGGGCCGTACCGGGGAGCTGTTTTTT
-	TRBV20-1	TRBJ2-1	-	CTARRGGPGNEQFF	TGCACTGCTAGACGAGGGGGGCCGGGCAATGAGCAGTTCTTC
-	TRBV20-1	TRBJ2-3	-	CSARAGLVDSIDTQYF	TGCAGTGCTAGAGCCGGCCTAGTGGACAGCATAGATACGCAGTATTTT
TRBD2	TRBV6-1	TRBJ2-5	-	CASTLKRGIRTETQYF	TGTGCTAGCACCCTAAAGCGGGGGATCCGAACGGAGACCCAGTATTTC
TRBD2	TRBV20-1	TRBJ2-5	-	CNTSPSGRRKETQYF	TGTAATACCAGTCCTAGCGGGAGGAGAAAAGAGACCCAGTACTTC
TRBD1	TRBV12-3/TRBV12-4	TRBJ1-3	once	CACSLGQGSGNTIYF	TGTGCCTGCAGTTTGGGACAGGGTAGCGGAAACACCATATATTTT
-	TRBV20-1	TRBJ1-2	once	CSTIWETGYTF	TGCAGTACTATTTGGGAGACTGGCTACACTTTC
TRBD1	TRBV6-1	TRBJ1-1	-	CASSPGQSSSVAFF	TGTGCCAGCAGTCCGGGACAGTCTTCGTCTGTAGCTTTCTTT